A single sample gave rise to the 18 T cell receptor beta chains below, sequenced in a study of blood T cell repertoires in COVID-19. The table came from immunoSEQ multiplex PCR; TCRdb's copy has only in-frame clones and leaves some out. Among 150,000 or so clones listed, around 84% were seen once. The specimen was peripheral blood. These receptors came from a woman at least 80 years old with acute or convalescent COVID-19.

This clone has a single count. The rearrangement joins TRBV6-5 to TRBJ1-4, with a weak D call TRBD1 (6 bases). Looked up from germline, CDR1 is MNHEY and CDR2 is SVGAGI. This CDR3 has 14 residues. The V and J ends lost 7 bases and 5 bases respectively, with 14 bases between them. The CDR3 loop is CASILGGGNEKLFF. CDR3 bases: TGTGCCAGCATCCTAGGGGGGGGAAATGAAAAACTGTTTTTT.

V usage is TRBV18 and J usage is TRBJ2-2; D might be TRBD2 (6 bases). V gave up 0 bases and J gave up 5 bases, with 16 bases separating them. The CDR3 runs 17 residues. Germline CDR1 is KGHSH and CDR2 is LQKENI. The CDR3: CASSPPRLAFGTGELFF. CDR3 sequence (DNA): TGTGCCAGCTCACCACCGCGGCTAGCGTTTGGGACCGGGGAGCTGTTTTTT.

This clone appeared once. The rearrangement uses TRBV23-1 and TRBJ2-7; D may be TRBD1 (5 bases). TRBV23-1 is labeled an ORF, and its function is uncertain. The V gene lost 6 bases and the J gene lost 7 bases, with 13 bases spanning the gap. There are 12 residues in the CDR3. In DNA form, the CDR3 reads TGCGCCAGCAGAGGCCATCAGGGAGAGCAGTACTTC. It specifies CASRGHQGEQYF.

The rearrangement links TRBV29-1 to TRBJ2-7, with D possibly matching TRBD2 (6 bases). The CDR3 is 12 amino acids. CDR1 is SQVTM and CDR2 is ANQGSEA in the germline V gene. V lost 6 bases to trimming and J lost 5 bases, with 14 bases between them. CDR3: CSVKAGPHEQYF. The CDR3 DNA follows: TGCAGCGTGAAGGCGGGGCCCCACGAGCAGTACTTC.

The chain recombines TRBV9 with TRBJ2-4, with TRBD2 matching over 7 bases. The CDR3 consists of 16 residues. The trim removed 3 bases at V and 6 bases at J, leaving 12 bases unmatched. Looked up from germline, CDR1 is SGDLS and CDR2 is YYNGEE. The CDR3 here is CASSEGTVGEGNIQYF. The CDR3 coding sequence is TGTGCCAGCAGCGAAGGGACCGTCGGGGAGGGAAACATTCAGTACTTC.

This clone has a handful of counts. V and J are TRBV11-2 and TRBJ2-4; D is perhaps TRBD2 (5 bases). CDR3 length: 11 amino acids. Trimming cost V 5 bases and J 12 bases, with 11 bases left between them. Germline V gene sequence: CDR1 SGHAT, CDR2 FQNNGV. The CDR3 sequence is CASSPDGDQYF. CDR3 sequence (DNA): TGTGCCAGCAGCCCTGACGGGGATCAGTACTTC.

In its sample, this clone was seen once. CDR3 in amino acids: CASSSTGGTGELFF. In DNA form, the CDR3 reads TGTGCCAGCAGCTCCACAGGGGGAACCGGGGAGCTGTTTTTT. This sequence joins TRBV6-6 and TRBJ2-2; 8 bases line up with TRBD1. Germline V gene sequence: CDR1 MNHNY, CDR2 SVGAGI (reference sequence). The CDR3 has 14 amino acids. V shed 6 bases and J 5 bases; nucleotides not matched to a gene: 5.

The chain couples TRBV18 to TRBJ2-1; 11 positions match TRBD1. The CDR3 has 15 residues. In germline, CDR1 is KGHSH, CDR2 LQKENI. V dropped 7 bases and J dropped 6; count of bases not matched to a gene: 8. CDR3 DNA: TGTGCCAGCTGGTCCGGGACAGGGGGTCTCAATGAGCAGTTCTTC. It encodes CASWSGTGGLNEQFF.

The CDR3 loop reads CASSVGLDSQETQYF. The CDR3 DNA is TGTGCCAGCAGCGTGGGACTAGACAGCCAAGAGACCCAGTACTTC. V is TRBV9 and J is TRBJ2-5, with 8 bases that match TRBD2. The CDR3 consists of 15 residues. V shed 2 bases and J 1 base; nucleotides not matched to a gene: 4. Germline CDR1 is SGDLS and CDR2 is YYNGEE.

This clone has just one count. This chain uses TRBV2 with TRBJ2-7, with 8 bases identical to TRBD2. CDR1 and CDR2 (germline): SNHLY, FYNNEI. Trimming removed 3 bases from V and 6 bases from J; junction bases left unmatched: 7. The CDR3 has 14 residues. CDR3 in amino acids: CASSEVGGAFEQYF. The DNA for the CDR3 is TGTGCCAGCAGTGAGGTCGGGGGGGCCTTCGAGCAGTACTTC.

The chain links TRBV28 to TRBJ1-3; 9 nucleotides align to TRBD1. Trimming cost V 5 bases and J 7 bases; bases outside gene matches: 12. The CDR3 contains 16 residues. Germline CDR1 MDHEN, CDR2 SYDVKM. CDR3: CASSPSTGGLWNTIYF. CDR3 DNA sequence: TGTGCCAGCAGTCCTTCAACAGGGGGCCTGTGGAACACCATATATTTT. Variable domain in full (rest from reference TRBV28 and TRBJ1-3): DVKVTQSSRYLVKRTGEKVFLECVQDMDHENMFWYRQDPGLGLRLIYFSYDVKMKEKGDIPEGYSVSREKKERFSLILESASTNQTSMYLCASSPSTGGLWNTIYFGEGSWLTVV.

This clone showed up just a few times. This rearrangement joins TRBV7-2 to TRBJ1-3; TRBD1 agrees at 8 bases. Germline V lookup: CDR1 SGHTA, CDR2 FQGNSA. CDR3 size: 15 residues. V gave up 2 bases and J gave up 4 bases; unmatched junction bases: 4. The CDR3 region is CASSLNRGGGNTIYF. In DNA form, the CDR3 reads TGTGCCAGCAGCTTAAACAGGGGGGGAGGAAACACCATATATTTT.

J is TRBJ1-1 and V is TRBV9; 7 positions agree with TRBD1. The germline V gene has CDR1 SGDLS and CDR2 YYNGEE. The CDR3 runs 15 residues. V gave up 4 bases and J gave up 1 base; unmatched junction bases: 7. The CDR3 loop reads CASSPKTGRNTEAFF. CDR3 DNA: TGTGCCAGCAGCCCCAAGACAGGGCGGAACACTGAAGCTTTCTTT.

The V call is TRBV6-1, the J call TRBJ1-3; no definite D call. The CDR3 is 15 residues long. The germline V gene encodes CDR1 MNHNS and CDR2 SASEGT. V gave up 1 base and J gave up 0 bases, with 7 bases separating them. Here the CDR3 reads CASSEGRFSGNTIYF. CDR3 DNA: TGTGCCAGCAGTGAAGGGCGGTTCTCTGGAAACACCATATATTTT.

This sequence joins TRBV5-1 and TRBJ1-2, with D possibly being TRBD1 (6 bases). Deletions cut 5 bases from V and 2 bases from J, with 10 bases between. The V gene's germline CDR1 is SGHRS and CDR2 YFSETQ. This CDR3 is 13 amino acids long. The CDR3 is CASRGQGNYGYTF. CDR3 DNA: TGCGCCAGCAGAGGGCAGGGGAACTATGGCTACACCTTC.

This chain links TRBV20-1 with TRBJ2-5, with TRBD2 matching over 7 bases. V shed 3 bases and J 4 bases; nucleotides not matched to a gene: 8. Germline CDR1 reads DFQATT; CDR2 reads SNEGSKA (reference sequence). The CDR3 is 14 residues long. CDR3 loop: CSASVGGPGETQYF. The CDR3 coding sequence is TGCAGTGCTAGTGTGGGAGGGCCGGGAGAGACCCAGTACTTC.

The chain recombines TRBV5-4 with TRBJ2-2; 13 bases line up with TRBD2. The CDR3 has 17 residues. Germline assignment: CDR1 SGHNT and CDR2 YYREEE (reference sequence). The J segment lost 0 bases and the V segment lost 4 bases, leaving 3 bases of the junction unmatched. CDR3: CASSRGLAGANTGELFF. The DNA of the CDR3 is TGTGCCAGCAGCCGCGGACTAGCGGGAGCGAACACCGGGGAGCTGTTTTTT.

The DNA of the CDR3 is TGTGCCAGCAGCCTACCGGGACTAGCCGGATCCGGGGAGCTGTTTTTT. It encodes CASSLPGLAGSGELFF. The genes are TRBV5-6 and TRBJ2-2; 9 bases are a match to TRBD2. Looked up from germline, CDR1 is SGHDT and CDR2 is YYEEEE. The CDR3 covers 16 residues. The V and J ends lost 4 bases and 6 bases, in that order; junction bases with no gene match: 10.